This entry describes one T cell receptor (beta chain). Its specific antigen is unknown. Base-call qualities are not available, and no considerably larger clone is one nucleotide away. The immunoSEQ Assay was used to sequence TCRbeta CDR3 regions. After extraction, genomic DNA underwent amplification by bias-controlled multiplex PCR, followed by high-throughput sequencing. The authors processed their data as follows. Collapsing and filtering of sequences were performed to quantify the absolute abundance of each unique TCRbeta CDR3 region. Usable DNA was measured by amplifying reference genes present in all nucleated cells, and TCRbeta template counts were normalized to that usable DNA to estimate T cell fraction. Repertoire TCRs were annotated as SARS-CoV-2-specific by exact matching of V gene, CDR3 amino acid sequence and J gene to a known reactive TCR set. MIRA supplied the reference SARS-CoV-2 TCR set, which was filtered for enrichment in COVID-19-positive ImmuneCODE repertoires so that public or cross-reactive TCRs were removed. Using the MIRA antigens, annotated TCRs were further analysed by specific ORF or by position within an ORF. Breadth was defined as the number of annotated unique rearrangements divided by the total number of unique productive rearrangements, and depth was defined as the summed frequency of the annotated unique rearrangements. Two-sided Wilcoxon rank-sum tests were used to compare TCR breadth between groups. Here the immuneACCESS table is served through TCRdb, limited to in-frame sequences with V and J called. Missing clones are a known gap in these copies; in checked studies unresolved V genes cover under half, and the rest lacks a known reason. That table gives V, J and clone size, and the DNA gave D and trimming. This sample lists about 440,000 clones; 90% were detected once. The ten largest clones take up around 4.5% of the sample.

From the germline V gene, CDR1 is MDHEN and CDR2 is SYDVKM. V trim: 6 bases; J trim: 2 bases; unmatched bases: 5. Including the terminal cysteine and phenylalanine, the CDR3 comprises 15 residues. Solely the CDR3 DNA is kept, with 45 bases framed from the first base. This entry comes from a study of Ad26.COV2.S vaccination and SARS-CoV-2 variants (dated by TCRdb to the early 2020s). About the investigation overall: Donors in the vaccine arm were drawn from COV1001, a multicentre, randomized, double-blind, placebo-controlled phase I-IIa trial testing Ad26.COV2.S in healthy adults. The specificity and breadth of SARS-CoV-2-reactive T cell receptors after Ad26.COV2.S vaccination were assessed by TCRbeta repertoire sequencing. Investigators remained blinded to trial group allocation during experiments and outcome assessment. The TCR-sequenced set comprised around 30 samples: some 19 Ad26.COV2.S vaccine recipients, 5 placebo recipients and 8 SARS-CoV-2 convalescent individuals. Ad26.COV2.S was given intramuscularly at 5x10^10 or 1x10^11 viral particles, as a single shot or as two shots 56 days apart. Participants in the trial were split at random into five groups of five each, receiving low-dose or high-dose Ad26.COV2.S once or twice, or else placebo on both occasions.

Overall study results and their limits: Substantial breadth of spike-specific CD8+ and CD4+ T cell responses was reported after vaccination. The authors noted that total T cell responses may have been underestimated by the TCR breadth and depth analyses. The study was not powered for comparison of responses between vaccine doses or regimens. Compared with placebo recipients, Ad26.COV2.S recipients showed higher spike-specific TCR breadth (P = 0.0014). Non-spike TCR breadth was comparable between vaccine and placebo recipients, consistent with the vaccine containing only spike.

According to the study, the label for this sample's treatment or condition signals: some 20 received Ad26.COV2.S at low or high dose, single or two shots; several received placebo; per-sample allocation not given. Repertoires of vaccine and placebo recipients were sequenced from samples collected on day 63 after the first injection. In Cohort 1b, about 27 adults aged 18-55 years were enrolled at a single site in Boston, USA, between 29 July and 7 August 2020. Ad26.COV2.S was a replication-incompetent adenovirus type 26 vector that expressed a prefusion-stabilized SARS-CoV-2 spike protein derived from the original Wuhan strain.

The chain uses TRBV28 and TRBJ2-3; TRBD2 matches 10 bases in the middle. The receptor was derived from a person aged 18-60 years who received the Ad26.COV2.S COVID-19 vaccine or a placebo. The sample consisted of peripheral blood, taken in a trial of Ad26.COV2.S vaccine versus placebo. The nucleotide sequence is given as TGTGCCAGCAGCCGCGGACTAGCGGACACAGATACGCAGTATTTT. Translated, it gives CASSRGLADTDTQYF.